The 15 T cell receptor beta chains given below trace back to one sample, sequenced in a study of tumor T cells in aggressive B-cell lymphoma. The protocol was immunoSEQ multiplex PCR, while the TCRdb copy is restricted to in-frame clones and leaves out a portion. The sample carries thousands of clones, approximately 85% recorded once. Sequenced input: tumor tissue. The receptors stem from an adult with diffuse large B cell lymphoma.

This clone appeared a few times. This chain links TRBV4-2 with TRBJ2-1; unclear D gene. The CDR3 totals 17 residues. Trimming removed 3 bases from V and 2 bases from J, with 17 bases in between. The germline V gene has CDR1 LGHNA and CDR2 YNFKEQ. CDR3 in DNA: TGTGCCAGCAGCCACTCCTCTGGGCCTCCCGCCTACAATGAGCAGTTCTTC. Translating it yields CASSHSSGPPAYNEQFF.

A single count supports this clone. The CDR3 DNA is TGTGCCAGCAGCCAGGACAGATACACTGAAGCTTTCTTT. Its translation: CASSQDRYTEAFF. The V call is TRBV6-5, the J call TRBJ1-1, with a tentative D call TRBD1 (6 bases). Trimming removed 6 bases from V and 3 bases from J, with 11 bases in between. The CDR3 has 13 residues. Germline V lookup: CDR1 MNHEY, CDR2 SVGAGI.

The rearrangement joins TRBV5-1 to TRBJ2-7; no clear D gene. The germline V and J ends were trimmed by 4 bases and 0 bases, with 5 bases remaining between them. The CDR3 extends over 12 amino acids. Germline V gene lookup returns CDR1 SGHRS and CDR2 YFSETQ. CDR3 protein: CASSQFSYEQYF. CDR3 bases: TGCGCCAGCAGCCAATTCTCCTACGAGCAGTACTTC.

The chain links TRBV28 to TRBJ1-2; D ambiguous. CDR1 and CDR2 (germline): MDHEN, SYDVKM. Trimming shortened V by 3 bases and J by 5 bases, and 10 bases separated the two germline ends. This CDR3 has 13 amino acids. The CDR3 spells CASSFEARYGYTF. The CDR3 DNA reads as TGTGCCAGCAGTTTCGAAGCCCGATATGGCTACACCTTC.

The V call is TRBV29-1, the J call TRBJ2-3, with a tentative D call TRBD2 (6 bases). V was clipped by 6 bases and J by 0 bases, with 16 bases between them. Germline CDR1 is SQVTM and CDR2 is ANQGSEA. CDR3 size: 15 residues. The CDR3 DNA sequence: TGCAGCGTACCCGGGAGCCAAGTTAGCACAGATACGCAGTATTTT. It encodes CSVPGSQVSTDTQYF.

V is TRBV2 and J is TRBJ2-5; no clear D. Germline V gene lookup returns CDR1 SNHLY and CDR2 FYNNEI. The CDR3 is 11 amino acids. Between the trimmed V and J ends, which lost 5 bases and 3 bases, there was a span of 4 bases. The CDR3 nucleotides are TGTGCCAGCAGTCCTAAAGAGACCCAGTACTTC. It yields the protein CASSPKETQYF.

This CDR3 is CASTRGLNSPLHF. The CDR3, as DNA: TGTGCCAGCACCAGGGGGCTTAATTCACCCCTCCACTTT. The genes are TRBV27 and TRBJ1-6; 8 bases line up with TRBD1. CDR1 MNHEY and CDR2 SMNVEV come from the germline V gene (reference sequence). The CDR3 sequence is 13 residues long. Germline trimming cut 7 bases from V and 6 bases from J; bases unmatched to any gene: 2.

The chain has TRBV7-9 and TRBJ1-1, with 7 bases aligning to TRBD1. V gave up 5 bases and J gave up 9 bases; unmatched junction bases: 9. The CDR3 is 13 amino acids. Germline V lookup: CDR1 SEHNR, CDR2 FQNEAQ (reference sequence). The CDR3 loop is CASSPDLQGKAFF. The CDR3 DNA follows: TGTGCCAGCAGCCCGGACTTACAGGGGAAAGCTTTCTTT.

The chain uses TRBV14 and TRBJ2-7; D may be TRBD1 (5 bases). From germline, CDR1 is SGHDN and CDR2 FVKESK. This CDR3 region has 14 residues. Between the trimmed V and J ends, which lost 0 bases and 1 base, there was a span of 7 bases. CDR3 protein: CASSQETGSYEQYF. The DNA of the CDR3 is TGTGCCAGCAGCCAAGAAACAGGATCCTACGAGCAGTACTTC.

The rearrangement links TRBV27 to TRBJ1-1; possibly TRBD1 for D (6 bases). V was shortened by 8 bases and J by 3 bases, with 10 bases between the two germline ends. Germline values: CDR1 MNHEY, CDR2 SMNVEV (reference sequence). The CDR3 contains 12 residues. The CDR3 DNA reads as TGTGCCAGCGTTGCAGGGGACACTGAAGCTTTCTTT. Its protein product is CASVAGDTEAFF.

This chain joins TRBV30 and TRBJ1-3; the D is unclear. Per germline, CDR1 GTSNPN and CDR2 SVGIG (reference sequence). CDR3 length equals 13 residues. V was clipped by 2 bases and J by 0 bases, with 5 bases between them. CDR3 coding DNA: TGTGCCTGGAGTCTCGGCTCTGGAAACACCATATATTTT. Residues: CAWSLGSGNTIYF.

This chain uses TRBV10-3 with TRBJ2-5; perhaps TRBD1 as D (5 bases). This CDR3 has 13 amino acids. V was trimmed by 8 bases and J by 3 bases, leaving 13 bases between them. The germline CDR1 and CDR2 sequences are ENHRY and SYGVKD. Here the CDR3 reads CAISTDKEETQYF. The CDR3 DNA follows: TGTGCCATCTCCACGGACAAGGAAGAGACCCAGTACTTC.

The rearrangement uses TRBV5-5 and TRBJ1-1; the match to TRBD1 covers 7 bases. Germline V lookup: CDR1 SGHKS, CDR2 YYEKEE (reference sequence). This CDR3 has 11 residues. The junction had 5 bases not matched to a gene; V was cut back by 6 bases and J by 9 bases. The CDR3 DNA reads as TGTGCCAGCACTCAGGGGGATAAAGCTTTCTTT. As protein: CASTQGDKAFF.

The V call is TRBV27, the J call TRBJ2-7, with 7 bases aligning to TRBD1. Germline CDR1 is MNHEY and CDR2 is SMNVEV (reference sequence). The junction had 1 base not matched to a gene; V was cut back by 2 bases and J by 3 bases. This CDR3 region has 13 residues. The CDR3 loop reads CASSLNRGYEQYF. CDR3 nucleotide sequence: TGTGCCAGCAGTTTAAACAGGGGCTACGAGCAGTACTTC.

The genes are TRBV19 and TRBJ2-5, with a weak D call TRBD2 (7 bases). The ends were cut back, 2 bases at V and 7 bases at J, with 17 bases in the middle. This CDR3 spans 15 amino acids. Germline lookup yields CDR1 LNHDA and CDR2 SQIVND (reference sequence). CDR3 coding DNA: TGTGCCAGTAGTATAAACGCGGGGGCGACTGGGACCCAGTACTTC. Protein product: CASSINAGATGTQYF. Drawing the rest from reference TRBV19 and TRBJ2-5, the complete variable domain is DGGITQSPKYLFRKEGQNVTLSCEQNLNHDAMYWYRQDPGQGLRLIYYSQIVNDFQKGDIAEGYSVSREKKESFPLTVTSAQKNPTAFYLCASSINAGATGTQYFGPGTRLLVL.